Below, 5 T cell receptor beta chains from the same sample are listed, as sequenced in a study of T cell repertoires in cytomegalovirus infection. In TCRdb, the reads were re-called with MiXCR into one record per CDR3 protein. The repertoire has about 310,000 distinct CDR3 sequences, 17% of them found once; the top ten carry around 13%. The sequencing sample was made of PBMCs. Every receptor here comes from a human donor in good health (CMV status not recorded). Some clones in this sample may be carry-over from other donors' samples.

The table lists this clonotype with a few counts. The rearrangement joins TRBV15 to TRBJ2-2; the D is unclear. Germline CDR1 reads LNHNV; CDR2 reads YYDKDF (reference sequence). This CDR3 comprises 13 residues. Trimming stripped 1 base from V and 5 bases from J, with 5 bases between. CDR3 sequence: CATSRVTTGELFF. The CDR3, as DNA: TGTGCCACCAGCAGAGTTACTACCGGGGAGCTGTTTTTT. The full variable domain, completed using reference TRBV15 and TRBJ2-2, is DAMVIQNPRYQVTQFGKPVTLSCSQTLNHNVMYWYQQKSSQAPKLLFHYYDKDFNNEADTPDNFQSRRPNTSFCFLDIRSPGLGDTAMYLCATSRVTTGELFFGEGSRLTVL.

CDR3 amino acids: CASSVEGRQNTEAFF. The DNA for the CDR3 is TGTGCCAGTAGTGTGGAGGGCAGGCAGAACACTGAAGCTTTCTTT. The chain employs TRBV19 and TRBJ1-1, with D unresolved. CDR1 and CDR2 (germline): LNHDA, SQIVND (reference sequence). The CDR3 contains 15 residues. With 5 bases removed from V and 1 base from J, the gap between germline ends came to 14 bases.

In its sample, this clonotype was seen a few times. The J gene is TRBJ2-1, the V gene TRBV12-3 or TRBV12-4; D is ambiguous. The CDR3 runs 11 residues. Trimming removed 5 bases at V and 13 bases at J, with 12 bases between. CDR3 nucleotide sequence: TGTGCCAGCAGTCCTGGTTACCAACAGTTCTTC. Translating gives CASSPGYQQFF.

The chain recombines TRBV12-3 or TRBV12-4 with TRBJ2-5; 12 bases match TRBD2. The J segment lost 3 bases and the V segment lost 5 bases, leaving 4 bases of the junction unmatched. The CDR3 is 15 amino acids. CDR3 in DNA: TGTGCCAGCAGTGGACTAGCGGGGCTCAAAGAGACCCAGTACTTC. This encodes CASSGLAGLKETQYF.

This clonotype was counted many times. The chain links TRBV7-8 to TRBJ2-3; D ambiguous. The CDR3 length is 12 residues. Looked up from germline, CDR1 is SGHVS and CDR2 is FQNEAQ. V lost 3 bases and J lost 5, with 6 bases in between. Written as DNA, the CDR3 is TGTGCCAGCAGCTTTGAGCTAGATACGCAGTATTTT. Residues: CASSFELDTQYF.